This T cell receptor beta chain appears in the sequencing data of a study of regulatory T cells in long-lasting Graves disease. Specified time point: newly diagnosed GD, antithyroid drugs for less than 3 months. The TCR library was made from RNA that had been extracted from PBMCs in TRIzol. This clonotype was picked up a small number of times. V lost 1 base and J lost 3, with 7 bases in between. This CDR3 spans 13 amino acids. Germline V CDR1 and CDR2: DFQATT, SNEGSKA (reference sequence). CDR3-region Arm-PCR and iRepertoire HTBI primers produced the TCR beta libraries. In TCRdb, the multiplex PCR reads were re-called with MiXCR into one record per CDR3 protein. The data hold some 220,000 distinct CDR3 sequences, with 15% to 20% observed a single time. These data also featured in a second study, about T cells in Graves' hyperthyroidism and ophthalmopathy.

V usage is TRBV20-1 and J usage is TRBJ2-1; possible D gene TRBD2, 6 bases. This specimen consisted of peripheral blood mononuclear cells (PBMCs), obtained at new diagnosis, from a patient treated with antithyroid drugs. The TCR comes from a young woman with Graves disease. CDR3 sequence (DNA): TGCAGTGCTAGAGCGACTAGCTACAATGAGCAGTTCTTC. It yields the protein CSARATSYNEQFF.